Listed below are T cell receptor beta chains from one sample, sequenced in a study of identical twins. TCRdb processed the 5' RACE reads anew with MiXCR; each CDR3 protein has one entry. Of roughly 490,000 distinct CDR3 sequences in the sample, around an eighth were seen once. The sample was also reused in another study, on yellow fever vaccine responses in identical twins.

The sample taken for sequencing was CD4+ T cells sorted from blood. Source of these receptors: a young woman in good health. Both conserved end residues are part of each CDR3. Each record gives: V gene, clone size, J gene, D gene, CDR3 protein, CDR3 DNA. The D gene is left open where the match is weak. Not every row has a clone size; where given, it reads once, few, many or a size class.

V: TRBV2
size: few
J: TRBJ2-6
D: NA
CDR3: CASTRPLWTASSGANVLTF
DNA: TGTGCCAGCACACGCCCCCTTTGGACAGCGAGCTCTGGGGCCAACGTCCTGACTTTC

V: TRBV15
size: NA
J: TRBJ1-1
D: NA
CDR3: CATSRAGTRTEAFF
DNA: TGTGCCACCAGCAGAGCCGGGACACGAACTGAAGCTTTCTTT

V: TRBV4-3
size: NA
J: TRBJ2-7
D: TRBD1
CDR3: CASSLRQGDSEQYF
DNA: TGCGCCAGCAGCCTCCGTCAGGGGGACAGCGAGCAGTACTTC

V: TRBV7-2
size: few
J: TRBJ2-4
D: NA
CDR3: CASSQTGSRAKNIQYF
DNA: TGTGCCAGCAGCCAAACGGGGTCCCGAGCCAAAAACATTCAGTACTTC

V: TRBV7-2
size: NA
J: TRBJ2-6
D: NA
CDR3: CASSFRQGLANVLTF
DNA: TGTGCCAGCAGCTTCAGACAAGGGTTGGCCAACGTCCTGACTTTC

V: TRBV7-2
size: NA
J: TRBJ2-6
D: TRBD2
CDR3: CASTPLAGLGANVLTF
DNA: TGTGCCAGCACCCCTCTAGCGGGACTTGGGGCCAACGTCCTGACTTTC

V: TRBV28
size: NA
J: TRBJ2-1
D: TRBD2
CDR3: CASRNTGTSGYNEQFF
DNA: TGTGCCAGCAGAAACACCGGGACTAGCGGGTACAATGAGCAGTTCTTC

V: TRBV6-5
size: few
J: TRBJ2-7
D: NA
CDR3: CASSYSRQSNYEQYF
DNA: TGTGCCAGCAGTTACTCGCGGCAGTCAAACTACGAGCAGTACTTC

V: TRBV5-1
size: few
J: TRBJ1-2
D: NA
CDR3: CASSGGTNSGYTF
DNA: TGCGCCAGCAGCGGAGGGACAAACAGTGGCTACACCTTC

V: TRBV10-3
size: NA
J: TRBJ1-5
D: TRBD1
CDR3: CATAPGQVPEPQHF
DNA: TGTGCCACAGCCCCCGGACAGGTCCCCGAGCCCCAGCATTTT

V: TRBV20-1
size: many
J: TRBJ2-5
D: NA
CDR3: CSASLRALGQYF
DNA: TGCAGTGCTAGTCTCCGCGCCTTAGGGCAGTACTTC

V: TRBV5-5
size: NA
J: TRBJ2-1
D: TRBD1
CDR3: CASSTVTGTGANEQFF
DNA: TGTGCCAGCAGCACTGTTACCGGGACAGGGGCCAATGAGCAGTTCTTC

V: TRBV3-1
size: NA
J: TRBJ2-2
D: NA
CDR3: CASSQVFDSGELFF
DNA: TGTGCCAGCAGCCAAGTATTCGACTCCGGGGAGCTGTTTTTT

V: TRBV21-1
size: NA
J: TRBJ1-5
D: NA
CDR3: CASGGDRGPSNQPQHF
DNA: TGTGCCAGCGGGGGAGACAGGGGCCCATCGAATCAGCCCCAGCATTTT

V: TRBV7-2
size: many
J: TRBJ2-7
D: NA
CDR3: CASSLVTSEQYF
DNA: TGTGCCAGCAGCTTAGTAACTAGCGAGCAGTACTTC

V: TRBV20-1
size: NA
J: TRBJ2-2
D: NA
CDR3: CSAGKGGELFF
DNA: TGCAGTGCGGGAAAGGGCGGGGAGCTGTTTTTT

V: TRBV7-9
size: NA
J: TRBJ2-1
D: NA
CDR3: CASSPQGGHEQFF
DNA: TGTGCCAGCAGTCCCCAGGGCGGGCATGAGCAGTTCTTC

V: TRBV10-3
size: NA
J: TRBJ2-7
D: NA
CDR3: CATGVGQGSEQYF
DNA: TGTGCCACAGGGGTCGGGCAGGGAAGCGAGCAGTACTTC

V: TRBV4-3
size: many
J: TRBJ2-1
D: TRBD2
CDR3: CASSQERGTSGSNEQFF
DNA: TGCGCCAGCAGCCAGGAGCGAGGGACTAGCGGGAGCAATGAGCAGTTCTTC

V: TRBV29-1
size: few
J: TRBJ2-6
D: NA
CDR3: CSVEHAGANVLTF
DNA: TGCAGCGTTGAACACGCTGGGGCCAACGTCCTGACTTTC

V: TRBV2
size: few
J: TRBJ1-2
D: NA
CDR3: CASIRTTSYGYTF
DNA: TGTGCCAGCATTAGGACGACATCCTATGGCTACACCTTC

V: TRBV11-2
size: few
J: TRBJ2-2
D: NA
CDR3: CASSRFDGELFF
DNA: TGTGCCAGCAGCCGGTTCGACGGGGAGCTGTTTTTT

V: TRBV14
size: NA
J: TRBJ2-1
D: NA
CDR3: CASSSRRAGGGEQFF
DNA: TGTGCCAGCAGCTCCCGGAGGGCCGGGGGTGGTGAGCAGTTCTTC

V: TRBV28
size: NA
J: TRBJ2-1
D: TRBD1
CDR3: CASSSPGQGSHEQFF
DNA: TGTGCCAGCAGTTCTCCGGGACAGGGGTCCCATGAGCAGTTCTTC

V: TRBV5-1
size: few
J: TRBJ2-7
D: TRBD2
CDR3: CASSLSGGSLNYEQYF
DNA: TGCGCCAGCAGTTTATCGGGAGGGTCATTAAACTACGAGCAGTACTTC

V: TRBV24-1
size: NA
J: TRBJ2-1
D: NA
CDR3: CATSDMTTGDNEQFF
DNA: TGTGCCACCAGTGATATGACAACTGGGGACAATGAGCAGTTCTTC

V: TRBV5-1
size: many
J: TRBJ2-7
D: TRBD1
CDR3: CASSAGQGYEQYF
DNA: TGCGCCAGCAGCGCCGGACAGGGCTACGAGCAGTACTTC

V: TRBV7-6
size: NA
J: TRBJ2-1
D: TRBD1
CDR3: CASSLPQGGDEQFF
DNA: TGTGCCAGCAGCTTACCCCAAGGGGGCGATGAGCAGTTCTTC

V: TRBV6-5
size: few
J: TRBJ2-2
D: NA
CDR3: CASSYGPTGELFF
DNA: TGTGCCAGCAGTTACGGTCCGACCGGGGAGCTGTTTTTT

V: TRBV25-1
size: NA
J: TRBJ2-3
D: NA
CDR3: CASRKSGGKYF
DNA: TGTGCCAGCAGGAAATCAGGTGGGAAGTATTTT

V: TRBV20-1
size: NA
J: TRBJ2-5
D: NA
CDR3: CSARDLVLSEAQYF
DNA: TGCAGTGCTAGAGATTTGGTGCTATCAGAGGCCCAGTACTTC

V: TRBV7-9
size: once
J: TRBJ1-4
D: NA
CDR3: CASSLAGPRREKLFF
DNA: TGTGCCAGCAGCTTAGCGGGCCCCCGAAGGGAAAAACTGTTTTTT

V: TRBV12-3/TRBV12-4
size: few
J: TRBJ1-6
D: NA
CDR3: CASSLGGVGSPLHF
DNA: TGTGCCAGCAGTTTAGGGGGAGTTGGGTCACCCCTCCACTTT

V: TRBV6-1
size: few
J: TRBJ2-2
D: TRBD1
CDR3: CASRIIKGATGELFF
DNA: TGTGCCAGCAGGATCATCAAGGGGGCAACCGGGGAGCTGTTTTTT

V: TRBV12-3/TRBV12-4
size: NA
J: TRBJ1-1
D: TRBD1
CDR3: CASRTGTGVNTEAFF
DNA: TGTGCCAGCAGGACCGGGACAGGGGTGAACACTGAAGCTTTCTTT

V: TRBV5-5
size: NA
J: TRBJ2-7
D: TRBD1
CDR3: CASSGIRDRSSYEQYF
DNA: TGTGCCAGCAGCGGAATCCGGGACAGGAGCTCCTACGAGCAGTACTTC

V: TRBV20-1
size: few
J: TRBJ2-7
D: TRBD1
CDR3: CSARPGQGGREQYF
DNA: TGCAGTGCTAGGCCGGGACAGGGGGGGAGGGAGCAGTACTTC

V: TRBV6-5
size: NA
J: TRBJ2-7
D: TRBD1
CDR3: CASSSPGGRNKPYEQYF
DNA: TGTGCCAGCAGTTCCCCAGGGGGCCGAAACAAACCCTACGAGCAGTACTTC

V: TRBV7-2
size: NA
J: TRBJ2-1
D: NA
CDR3: CASSLDGTMKGQFF
DNA: TGTGCCAGCAGCTTAGATGGTACAATGAAGGGGCAGTTCTTC

V: TRBV27
size: few
J: TRBJ2-3
D: NA
CDR3: CASNLRGFRTDTQYF
DNA: TGTGCCAGCAACTTACGGGGTTTTCGCACAGATACGCAGTATTTT

V: TRBV7-2
size: NA
J: TRBJ2-1
D: NA
CDR3: CASSLALGGVSNEQFF
DNA: TGTGCCAGCAGCTTAGCGCTGGGCGGGGTATCCAATGAGCAGTTCTTC

V: TRBV9
size: NA
J: TRBJ1-2
D: NA
CDR3: CASSVGPDSYGYTF
DNA: TGTGCCAGCAGCGTAGGGCCGGACAGCTATGGCTACACCTTC

V: TRBV6-4
size: NA
J: TRBJ2-1
D: NA
CDR3: CATSRDFSSYNEQFF
DNA: TGTGCCACCAGCAGGGACTTCAGCTCCTACAATGAGCAGTTCTTC

V: TRBV28
size: many
J: TRBJ2-5
D: NA
CDR3: CASSRLDGRGAGETQYF
DNA: TGTGCCAGCAGCCGTTTGGACGGACGGGGAGCAGGAGAGACCCAGTACTTC

V: TRBV6-1
size: few
J: TRBJ1-4
D: NA
CDR3: CASSPETNEKLFF
DNA: TGTGCCAGCAGTCCTGAAACTAATGAAAAACTGTTTTTT

V: TRBV7-2
size: few
J: TRBJ1-5
D: NA
CDR3: CASSSVGGNQPQHF
DNA: TGTGCCAGCAGCTCCGTAGGGGGCAATCAGCCCCAGCATTTT

V: TRBV5-4
size: few
J: TRBJ1-4
D: NA
CDR3: CASSLVSSEGGREKLFF
DNA: TGTGCCAGCAGCTTGGTTTCTTCCGAAGGCGGTAGAGAAAAACTGTTTTTT